These 9 T cell receptor beta chains share one sample of origin, sequenced in a study of T cells expressing NK-cell markers. With the 5' RACE reads reprocessed, TCRdb shows one record per CDR3 protein and no DNA. The sample holds about half a million distinct CDR3 sequences. The sequenced material came from blood T cells: a sorted CD56 or NKG2C T cell subset, CD4+ or CD8+ T cells, or bulk PBMC T cells (not recorded which). The receptors derive from a woman between 45 and 65 years old in good health.

The chain has TRBV25-1 and TRBJ2-5; TCRdb gives TRBD2 as the D gene, but with no DNA this cannot be confirmed. Germline V CDR1 and CDR2: MGHDK, SYGVNS. The CDR3 has 15 amino acids. CDR3 sequence: CASSGKAGVRETQYF.

The chain uses TRBV12-3 or TRBV12-4 and TRBJ2-1. The CDR3 extends over 13 amino acids. This CDR3 is CASNEQIYNEQFF.

The chain is built from TRBV12-3 or TRBV12-4 and TRBJ2-2; there is no DNA to check the TCRdb D call of TRBD1. The CDR3 is 16 residues long. CDR3 protein: CASTSASPSNTGELFF.

The gene calls are TRBV5-1 and TRBJ2-2. The CDR3 is made up of 13 amino acids. Germline values: CDR1 SGHRS, CDR2 YFSETQ. CDR3 amino acids: CASSVQSSGELFF. Filled out from reference TRBV5-1 and TRBJ2-2, the complete variable domain reads KAGVTQTPRYLIKTRGQQVTLSCSPISGHRSVSWYQQTPGQGLQFLFEYFSETQRNKGNFPGRFSGRQFSNSRSEMNVSTLELGDSALYLCASSVQSSGELFFGEGSRLTVL.

J is TRBJ1-3 and V is TRBV27. The CDR3 sequence is 14 residues long. Germline CDR1 and CDR2: MNHEY and SMNVEV (reference sequence). The CDR3 here is CASSSPGLGNTIYF.

The CDR3 sequence is CASSLEPIVRNTEAFF. The genes are TRBV5-1 and TRBJ1-1. This CDR3 is 16 amino acids long. The germline V gene encodes CDR1 SGHRS and CDR2 YFSETQ. Full variable domain (outside the CDR3, taken from reference TRBV5-1 and TRBJ1-1): KAGVTQTPRYLIKTRGQQVTLSCSPISGHRSVSWYQQTPGQGLQFLFEYFSETQRNKGNFPGRFSGRQFSNSRSEMNVSTLELGDSALYLCASSLEPIVRNTEAFFGQGTRLTVV.

The V gene is TRBV7-9, the J gene TRBJ2-1; there is no DNA to check the TCRdb D call of TRBD2. This CDR3 comprises 15 residues. The germline V gene has CDR1 SEHNR and CDR2 FQNEAQ (reference sequence). This chain's CDR3 is CASSSPGLAGVEQFF.

The chain combines TRBV4-1 with TRBJ2-1; TCRdb's D call of TRBD2 is untestable without DNA. The CDR3 spans 15 residues. In germline, CDR1 is MGHRA, CDR2 YSYEKL. CDR3: CASSQSPSYNNEQFF.

The chain is built from TRBV28 and TRBJ1-1. The CDR3 has 14 residues. The germline V gene has CDR1 MDHEN and CDR2 SYDVKM. The CDR3 loop reads CASLGGVLNAEAFF.